This T cell receptor (beta chain) was identified during a study of T cells in localized non-small cell lung cancer. The J segment lost 1 base and the V segment lost 2 bases, leaving 3 bases of the junction unmatched. Germline-derived CDR1 and CDR2 are LNHDA and SQIVND (reference sequence). The length of the CDR3 is 15 residues. Measured with immunoSEQ multiplex PCR; TCRdb has only the in-frame clones, and not every one. The sample shows roughly 25,000 clones, more than 85% of them seen only once. The sequencing here drew on peripheral blood, taken before any cancer treatment. The receptor comes from a man aged 40-75 years with stage III squamous cell lung carcinoma. The chain is built from TRBV19 and TRBJ2-5; 8 bases agree with TRBD1. The CDR3 region is CASSISGTGQETQYF. The DNA for the CDR3 is TGTGCCAGTAGTATATCCGGGACAGGCCAAGAGACCCAGTACTTC.